This T cell receptor (beta chain) originates from a study of immune cell composition in non-small cell lung cancer. General study findings and limits: Tumour-associated clones >0.5% occurred in under 40% of adenocarcinomas, 75% of squamous. Shared sequences between tumour-reactive and dominant in vivo clones were not proven. In adenocarcinoma, maximal tumour-associated clone frequency tracked TIL tumour reactivity.

The method was immunoSEQ multiplex PCR; TCRdb's version includes in-frame clones alone and lacks a portion of them. The sample yields 13,000 to 15,000 clones, around 75% seen once. Note on this clone: What it recognizes is unknown.

The CDR3 is made up of 15 amino acids. The trim removed 4 bases at V and 0 bases at J, leaving 4 bases unmatched. Germline loops: CDR1 LNHNV, CDR2 YYDKDF (reference sequence). Sequencing input: lung tumor tissue. The receptor's source is a human donor with non-small cell lung cancer. The gene calls are TRBV15 and TRBJ1-2, with TRBD1 matching 8 bases. The CDR3 DNA reads as TGTGCCACCAGCACAGGGGGCTTAGCTAACTATGGCTACACCTTC. This codes for CATSTGGLANYGYTF.